These 21 T cell receptor beta chains came from one sample sequenced in a study of regulatory T cells in long-lasting Graves disease. Time point reported: newly diagnosed GD, antithyroid drugs for less than 3 months. With RNA extracted from PBMCs as input, the TCR library was made. Sequencing libraries for TCR beta were prepared with iRepertoire HTBI primers and Arm-PCR of CDR3 regions. TCRdb called the multiplex PCR reads again in MiXCR, with one record for every CDR3 protein. The sample includes about 240,000 distinct CDR3 sequences, 20% to 25% seen only once; the top ten take approximately 15%. The sequenced sample was peripheral blood mononuclear cells (PBMCs), obtained at new diagnosis, from a patient treated with antithyroid drugs. Receptor source: a female donor with Graves disease.

As concerns this clonotype: This sequence may be a read error, since a much larger clone differs from it by one base. The chain uses TRBV5-1 and TRBJ1-6; 7 bases map to TRBD1. Looked up from germline, CDR1 is SGHRS and CDR2 is YFSETQ. The CDR3 has 17 residues. The CDR3 coding sequence is TGTGCCAGCAGCTTGTCCCGGGACAGCGGAATGAATTCACCCCTCCACTTT. Protein: CASSLSRDSGMNSPLHF.

This clonotype was observed at least ten times. The rearrangement links TRBV2 to TRBJ2-3; D assignment may be TRBD1 or TRBD2 (5 bases each). V lost 2 bases and J 7 bases, leaving 13 bases between the germline ends. Germline V gene lookup returns CDR1 SNHLY and CDR2 FYNNEI. This CDR3 has 14 amino acids. This chain's CDR3 is CASSEKAGTNTQYF. CDR3 coding DNA: TGTGCCAGCAGTGAAAAGGCAGGGACGAATACGCAGTATTTT.

In this sample, this clonotype turned up many times. Written as DNA, the CDR3 is TGCAGTGCTCGTAGAAGCTCCTACGAGCAGTACTTC. The encoded protein is CSARRSSYEQYF. The rearrangement uses TRBV20-1 and TRBJ2-7, with D unresolved. CDR1 and CDR2 (germline): DFQATT, SNEGSKA (reference sequence). V dropped 5 bases and J dropped 0 bases, with 8 bases sitting between them. The CDR3 length is 12 residues.

This clonotype was found many times. The chain is built from TRBV12-3 or TRBV12-4 and TRBJ2-3; the match to TRBD2 covers 8 bases. The CDR3 is 15 residues long. V lost 3 bases, J lost 3 bases, and 5 bases stayed unmatched. The chain's CDR3 is CASSLGSGGTDTQYF. DNA of the CDR3: TGTGCCAGCAGTTTGGGGAGCGGGGGTACAGATACGCAGTATTTT.

This clonotype was detected ten times or more. The CDR3 DNA is TGTGCCAGCAGCCCTCGCACTAGCGGGTTTCTCTCTCCCTACGAGCAGTACTTC. This codes for CASSPRTSGFLSPYEQYF. The chain recombines TRBV5-5 with TRBJ2-7; 9 bases are shared with TRBD2. This CDR3 region has 18 residues. Trimming cost V 4 bases and J 2 bases; bases outside gene matches: 16. CDR1 is SGHKS, CDR2 YYEKEE, per germline (reference sequence).

At least ten counts were recorded for this clonotype. The chain couples TRBV30 to TRBJ2-7; D not certain. This CDR3 comprises 14 residues. Trimming pared 4 bases from V and 3 bases from J, leaving 16 bases between. Germline CDR1 GTSNPN, CDR2 SVGIG (reference sequence). The CDR3 loop is CAWTPIRRRYEQYF. The CDR3 DNA reads as TGTGCCTGGACCCCAATAAGGCGCCGCTACGAGCAGTACTTC.

This clonotype was seen ten or more times. This chain connects TRBV30 to TRBJ2-1; no definite D call. The DNA end lines up better with TRBJ2-5; the J call may be wrong. Germline V gene lookup returns CDR1 GTSNPN and CDR2 SVGIG (reference sequence). CDR3 length: 11 amino acids. CDR3 residues: CAWSVDGTQYF. CDR3 nucleotides: TGTGCCTGGAGTGTAGATGGGACCCAGTACTTC.

This clonotype came up many times. The chain uses TRBV29-1 and TRBJ1-4; D remains ambiguous. The CDR3 spans 14 residues. The V gene lost 6 bases and the J gene lost 2 bases, with 13 bases spanning the gap. Looked up from germline, CDR1 is SQVTM and CDR2 is ANQGSEA. This chain's CDR3 is CSVQKGGTNEKLFF. CDR3 DNA sequence: TGCAGCGTGCAGAAGGGTGGCACTAATGAAAAACTGTTTTTT.

As concerns this clonotype: At one end the junction does not follow the germline gene, possibly because of a read error. The chain recombines TRBV2 with TRBJ2-1, with D hard to call. The CDR3 length is 16 residues. Germline CDR1 and CDR2: SNHLY and FYNNEI. For the CDR3, the DNA is TGTGCCACCAGTGATTCACTAACGGGTTCTTACAATGAGCAGTTCTTC. Translation gives CATSDSLTGSYNEQFF.

Ten or more counts support this clonotype. The chain is built from TRBV2 and TRBJ1-2, with D possibly TRBD1 on 5 matching bases. From germline, CDR1 is SNHLY and CDR2 FYNNEI. The V and J ends lost 5 bases and 7 bases respectively, with 8 bases between them. This CDR3 spans 11 amino acids. Here the CDR3 DNA reads TGTGCCAGCAGTATGGGGGGTGGCTACACCTTC. Translated: CASSMGGGYTF.

The CDR3 reads CASSPRDDSYEQYF. CDR3 nucleotide sequence: TGTGCCAGCAGCCCCAGGGACGACTCATACGAGCAGTACTTC. The chain uses TRBV2 and TRBJ2-7; either TRBD1 or TRBD2 may fit D (5 bases each). The germline V gene has CDR1 SNHLY and CDR2 FYNNEI. The CDR3 covers 14 residues. The germline V and J ends were trimmed by 6 bases and 4 bases, with 16 bases remaining between them.

This clonotype was seen repeatedly, ten times or more. This chain joins TRBV30 and TRBJ1-3; D unclear. CDR3 length equals 16 residues. Germline loops: CDR1 GTSNPN, CDR2 SVGIG (reference sequence). V was pared by 0 bases and J by 0 bases, with 12 bases between. CDR3 region: CAWSVGRRSSGNTIYF. CDR3 bases: TGTGCCTGGAGTGTAGGCAGGCGGAGCTCTGGAAACACCATATATTTT.

As regards this clonotype: Just one base apart from a much larger clone, this may be a read error. The chain couples TRBV28 to TRBJ1-5, with 7 positions matching TRBD1. This CDR3 has 14 residues. Germline V lookup: CDR1 MDHEN, CDR2 SYDVKM. CDR3 in DNA: TGTGTCAGCAGTGACAGGGTTAGCAATCAGCCCCAGCATTTT. Translating gives CVSSDRVSNQPQHF.

This clonotype was detected ten times or more. This chain uses TRBV6-2 or TRBV6-3 with TRBJ2-7; 11 bases line up with TRBD1. The junction had 10 bases not matched to a gene; V was cut back by 2 bases and J by 4 bases. The CDR3 is made up of 17 amino acids. Germline CDR1 is MNHEY and CDR2 is SVGEGT. The CDR3 DNA sequence: TGTGCCAGCAGTTACACATCGAGTGGACAGGGGGCTTACGAGCAGTACTTC. Protein sequence: CASSYTSSGQGAYEQYF.

This clonotype was observed many times. The chain combines TRBV11-1 with TRBJ1-2; D ambiguous. The CDR3 length is 13 residues. V was clipped by 2 bases and J by 6 bases, with 10 bases between them. CDR1 SGHAT and CDR2 FQDESV come from the germline V gene (reference sequence). The CDR3 DNA sequence: TGTGCCAGCAGCTTAACAGCCGCTAATGGCTACACCTTC. Encoded protein: CASSLTAANGYTF.

This clonotype was counted between two and nine times. The chain combines TRBV18 with TRBJ2-7, with D possibly TRBD1 on 6 matching bases. V was trimmed by 6 bases and J by 5 bases, leaving 20 bases between them. Germline-derived CDR1 and CDR2 are KGHSH and LQKENI. The CDR3 contains 15 residues. CDR3 coding DNA: TGTGCCAGCTCGGCTCAGGGGCCTCTGCGGGACGAGCAGTACTTC. The encoded protein is CASSAQGPLRDEQYF.

This clonotype was seen many times. In DNA, the CDR3 is TGTGCCAGCAGCCAAGAACGGGGGGGCGGGGAGCTGTTTTTT. Protein product: CASSQERGGGELFF. The genes are TRBV4-2 and TRBJ2-2; TRBD2 agrees at 8 bases. V lost 0 bases, J lost 7 bases, and 1 base stayed unmatched. Germline V lookup: CDR1 LGHNA, CDR2 YNFKEQ. The length of the CDR3 is 14 residues.

The chain combines TRBV29-1 with TRBJ1-4; no definite D call. In germline, CDR1 is SQVTM, CDR2 ANQGSEA. V dropped 6 bases and J dropped 8 bases, with 13 bases sitting between them. The CDR3 is 12 residues long. This CDR3 reads CSVRSDSEKLFF. In nucleotides, the CDR3 is TGCAGCGTCCGATCTGACTCAGAAAAACTGTTTTTT.

This clonotype came up many times. This chain uses TRBV7-2 with TRBJ2-5; 7 bases are shared with TRBD1. The better agreement between TRBJ2-1 and the DNA end casts doubt on the J call. CDR3 length equals 13 residues. Germline lookup yields CDR1 SGHTA and CDR2 FQGNSA. The CDR3 nucleotides read TGTGCCAGCAGGACAGGGCCCATGGGGGAGCAGTTCTTC. Residues: CASRTGPMGEQFF.

This clonotype occurred a few times. CDR3 in amino acids: CATQATGGQETQYF. DNA for the CDR3: TGTGCCACCCAGGCTACAGGGGGTCAAGAGACCCAGTACTTC. The chain couples TRBV24-1 to TRBJ2-5; 8 bases agree with TRBD1. CDR3 size: 14 residues. The V gene end was trimmed by 9 bases and the J gene end by 2 bases; junction bases not matched to a gene: 7. CDR1 KGHDR and CDR2 SFDVKD come from the germline V gene.

This clonotype occurred many times. The chain recombines TRBV24-1 with TRBJ2-1, with 9 positions matching TRBD1. The germline CDR1 and CDR2 sequences are KGHDR and SFDVKD. J lost 9 bases, V lost 4 bases, and 15 bases had no gene match. This CDR3 has 17 amino acids. This CDR3 reads CATSDPKFRDRAVEQFF. In DNA form, the CDR3 reads TGTGCCACCAGTGACCCTAAGTTCCGGGACAGGGCGGTTGAGCAGTTCTTC.